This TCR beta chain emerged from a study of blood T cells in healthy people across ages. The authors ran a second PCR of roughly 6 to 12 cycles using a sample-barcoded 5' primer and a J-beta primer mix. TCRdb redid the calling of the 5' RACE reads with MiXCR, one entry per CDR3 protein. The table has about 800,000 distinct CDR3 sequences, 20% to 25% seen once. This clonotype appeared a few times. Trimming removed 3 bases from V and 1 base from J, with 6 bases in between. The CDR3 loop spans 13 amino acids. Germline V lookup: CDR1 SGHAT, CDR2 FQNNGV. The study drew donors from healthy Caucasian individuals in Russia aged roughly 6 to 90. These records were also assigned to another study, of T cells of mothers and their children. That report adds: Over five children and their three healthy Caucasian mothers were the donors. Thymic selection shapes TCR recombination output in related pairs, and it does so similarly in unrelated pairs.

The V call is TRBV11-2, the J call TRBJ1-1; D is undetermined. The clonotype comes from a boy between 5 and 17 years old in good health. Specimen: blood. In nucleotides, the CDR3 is TGTGCCAGCAGCTTTATTTGGAACACTGAAGCTTTCTTT. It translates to CASSFIWNTEAFF.